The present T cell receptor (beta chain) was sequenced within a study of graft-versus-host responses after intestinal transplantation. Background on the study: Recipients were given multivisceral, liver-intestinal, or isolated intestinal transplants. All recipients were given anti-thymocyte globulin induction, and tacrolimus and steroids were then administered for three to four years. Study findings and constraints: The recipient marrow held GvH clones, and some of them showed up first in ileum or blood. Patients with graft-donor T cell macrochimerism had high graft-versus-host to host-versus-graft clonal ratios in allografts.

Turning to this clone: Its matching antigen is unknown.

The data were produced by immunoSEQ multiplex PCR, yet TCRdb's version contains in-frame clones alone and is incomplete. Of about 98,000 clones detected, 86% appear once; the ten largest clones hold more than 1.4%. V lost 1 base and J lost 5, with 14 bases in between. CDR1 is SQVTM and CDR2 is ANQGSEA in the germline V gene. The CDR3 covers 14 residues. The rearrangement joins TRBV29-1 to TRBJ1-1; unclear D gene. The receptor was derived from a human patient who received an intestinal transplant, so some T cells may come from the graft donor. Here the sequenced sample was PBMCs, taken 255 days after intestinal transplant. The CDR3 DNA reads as TGCAGCGTTGAAGGAGGGAGCCTAGGGACTGAAGCTTTCTTT. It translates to CSVEGGSLGTEAFF.